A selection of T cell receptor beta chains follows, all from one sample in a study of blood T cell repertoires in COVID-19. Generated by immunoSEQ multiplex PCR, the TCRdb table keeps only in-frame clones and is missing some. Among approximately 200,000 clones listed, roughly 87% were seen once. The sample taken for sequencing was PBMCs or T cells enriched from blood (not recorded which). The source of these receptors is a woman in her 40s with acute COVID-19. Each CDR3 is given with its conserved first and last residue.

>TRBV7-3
CASSSTPFNRGGSYEQYF
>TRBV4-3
CASSQDLASTYNEQFF
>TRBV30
CAGDRGYTEAFF
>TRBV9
CASSAMTGFESETQYF
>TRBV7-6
CASSRGGGTDTQYF
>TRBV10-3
CAIKTADRPFYEQYF
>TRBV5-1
CASSFGYRDTDTQYF
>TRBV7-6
CASSRQGSTDTQYF
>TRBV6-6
CASRIGHDNSPLHF
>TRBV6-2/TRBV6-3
CASSYSVGAQPQHF
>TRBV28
CASSLSQGGRTNEKLFF
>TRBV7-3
CASSLEYGGGIVNEQFF
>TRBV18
CASSPGLAGALPEQFF
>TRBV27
CASSLSQWREQFF
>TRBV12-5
CASGLFLPGGRPQHF
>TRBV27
CASSPRGDYTFYGYTF
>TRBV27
CASSRVGGRHEQYF
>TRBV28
CASSPQGAQGTNEKLFF
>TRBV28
CASSLGGGLLTDTQYF
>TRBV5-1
CASSPGTGESYEQYF